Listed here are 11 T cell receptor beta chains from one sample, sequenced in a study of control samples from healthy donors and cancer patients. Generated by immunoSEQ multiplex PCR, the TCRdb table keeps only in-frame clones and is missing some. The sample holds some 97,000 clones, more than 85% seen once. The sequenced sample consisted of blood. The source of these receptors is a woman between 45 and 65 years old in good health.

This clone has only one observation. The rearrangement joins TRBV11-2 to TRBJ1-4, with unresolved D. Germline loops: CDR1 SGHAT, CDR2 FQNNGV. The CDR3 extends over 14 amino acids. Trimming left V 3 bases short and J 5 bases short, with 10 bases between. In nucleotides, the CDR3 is TGTGCCAGCAGCTTCCACAGTGTAAATGAAAAACTGTTTTTT. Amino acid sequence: CASSFHSVNEKLFF.

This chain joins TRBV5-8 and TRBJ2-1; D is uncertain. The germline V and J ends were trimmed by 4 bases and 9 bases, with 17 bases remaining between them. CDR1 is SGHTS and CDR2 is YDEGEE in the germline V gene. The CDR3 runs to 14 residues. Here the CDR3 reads CASSLVAQTGEQFF. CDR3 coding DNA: TGTGCCAGCAGCCTCGTGGCCCAGACGGGTGAGCAGTTCTTC.

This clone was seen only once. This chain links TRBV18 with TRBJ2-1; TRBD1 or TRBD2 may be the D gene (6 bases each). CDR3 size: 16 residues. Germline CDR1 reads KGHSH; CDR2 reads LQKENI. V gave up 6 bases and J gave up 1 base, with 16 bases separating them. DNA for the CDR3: TGTGCCAGCTCCCTGCGGAGGGGGATTTCCTACAATGAGCAGTTCTTC. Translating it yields CASSLRRGISYNEQFF.

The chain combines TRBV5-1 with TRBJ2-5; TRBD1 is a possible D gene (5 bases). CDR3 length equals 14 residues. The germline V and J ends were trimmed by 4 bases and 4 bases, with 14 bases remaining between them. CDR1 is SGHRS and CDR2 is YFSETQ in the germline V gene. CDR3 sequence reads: CASSLIQGPETQYF. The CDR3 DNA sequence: TGCGCCAGCAGCCTGATCCAGGGTCCAGAGACCCAGTACTTC.

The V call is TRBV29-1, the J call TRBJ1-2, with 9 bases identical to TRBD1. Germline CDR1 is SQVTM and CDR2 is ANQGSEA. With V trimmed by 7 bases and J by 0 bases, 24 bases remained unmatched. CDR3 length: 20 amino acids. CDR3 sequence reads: CSDQEGLPRWDRDSNYGYTF. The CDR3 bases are TGCAGCGATCAGGAAGGATTACCCAGATGGGACAGGGACTCTAACTATGGCTACACCTTC.

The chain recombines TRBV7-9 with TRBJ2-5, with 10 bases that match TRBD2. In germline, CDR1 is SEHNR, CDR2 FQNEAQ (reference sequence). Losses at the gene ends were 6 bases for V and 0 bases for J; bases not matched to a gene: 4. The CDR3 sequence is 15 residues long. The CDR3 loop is CASSWTSGYQETQYF. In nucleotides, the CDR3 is TGTGCCAGCAGTTGGACTAGCGGTTACCAAGAGACCCAGTACTTC.

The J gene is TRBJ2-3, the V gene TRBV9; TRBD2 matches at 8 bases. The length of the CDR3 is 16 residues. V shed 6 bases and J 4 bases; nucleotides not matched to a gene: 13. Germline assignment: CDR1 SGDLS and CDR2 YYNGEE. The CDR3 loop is CASIRGAGGSADTQYF. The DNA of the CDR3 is TGTGCCAGCATCCGGGGGGCGGGAGGATCCGCAGATACGCAGTATTTT.

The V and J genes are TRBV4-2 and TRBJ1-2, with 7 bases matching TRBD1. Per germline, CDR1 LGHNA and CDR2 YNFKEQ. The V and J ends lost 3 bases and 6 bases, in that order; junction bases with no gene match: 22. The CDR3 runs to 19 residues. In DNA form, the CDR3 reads TGTGCCAGCAGCCACCTCCCGGTCGGAGGAACAGGGGATGGGGATGGCTACACCTTC. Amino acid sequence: CASSHLPVGGTGDGDGYTF.

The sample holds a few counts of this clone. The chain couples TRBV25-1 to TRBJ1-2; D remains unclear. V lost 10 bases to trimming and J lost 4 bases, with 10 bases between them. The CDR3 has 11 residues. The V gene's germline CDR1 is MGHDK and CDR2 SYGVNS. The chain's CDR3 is CATSRGYGYTF. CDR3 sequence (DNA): TGTGCCACCAGCCGGGGCTATGGCTACACCTTC.

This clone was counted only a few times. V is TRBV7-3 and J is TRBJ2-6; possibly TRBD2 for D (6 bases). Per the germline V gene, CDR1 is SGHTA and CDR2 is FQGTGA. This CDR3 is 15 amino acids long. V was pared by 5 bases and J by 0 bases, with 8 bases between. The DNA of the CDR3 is TGTGCCAGCAGCCCCGGGAGCTCTGGGGCCAACGTCCTGACTTTC. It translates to CASSPGSSGANVLTF.

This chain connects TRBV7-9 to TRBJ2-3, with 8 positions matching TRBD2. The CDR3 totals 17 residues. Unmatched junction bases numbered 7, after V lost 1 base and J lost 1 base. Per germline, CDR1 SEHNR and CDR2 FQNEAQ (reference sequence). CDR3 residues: CASSLGRAGDRTDTQYF. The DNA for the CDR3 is TGTGCCAGCAGCTTAGGACGAGCGGGAGATCGCACAGATACGCAGTATTTT.